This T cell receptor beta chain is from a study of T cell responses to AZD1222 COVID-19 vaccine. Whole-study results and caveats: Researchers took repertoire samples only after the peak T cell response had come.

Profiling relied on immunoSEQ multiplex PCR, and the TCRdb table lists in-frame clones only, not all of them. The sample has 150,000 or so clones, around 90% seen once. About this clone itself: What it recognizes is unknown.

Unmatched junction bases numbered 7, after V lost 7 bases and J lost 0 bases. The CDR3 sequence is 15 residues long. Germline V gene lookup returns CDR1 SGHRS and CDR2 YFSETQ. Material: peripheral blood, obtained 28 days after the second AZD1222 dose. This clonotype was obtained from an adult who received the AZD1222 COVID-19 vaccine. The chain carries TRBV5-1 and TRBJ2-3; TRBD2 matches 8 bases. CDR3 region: CASGQTSASTDTQYF. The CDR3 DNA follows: TGCGCCAGCGGCCAGACTAGCGCTAGCACAGATACGCAGTATTTT.